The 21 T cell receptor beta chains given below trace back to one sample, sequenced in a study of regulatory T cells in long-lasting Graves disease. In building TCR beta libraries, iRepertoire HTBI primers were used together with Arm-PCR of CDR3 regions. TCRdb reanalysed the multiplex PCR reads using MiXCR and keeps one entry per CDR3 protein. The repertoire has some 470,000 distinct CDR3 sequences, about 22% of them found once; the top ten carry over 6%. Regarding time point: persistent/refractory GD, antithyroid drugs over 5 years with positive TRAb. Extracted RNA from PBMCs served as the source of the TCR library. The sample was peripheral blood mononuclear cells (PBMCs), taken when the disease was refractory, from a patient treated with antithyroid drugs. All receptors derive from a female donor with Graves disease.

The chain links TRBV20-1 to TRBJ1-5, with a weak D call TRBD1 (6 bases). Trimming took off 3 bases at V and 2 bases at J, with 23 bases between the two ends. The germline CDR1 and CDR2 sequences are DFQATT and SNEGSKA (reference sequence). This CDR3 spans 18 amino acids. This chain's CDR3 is CSASSAERGGGGNQPQHF. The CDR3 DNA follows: TGCAGTGCTAGTTCAGCGGAGAGAGGGGGGGGCGGCAATCAGCCCCAGCATTTT.

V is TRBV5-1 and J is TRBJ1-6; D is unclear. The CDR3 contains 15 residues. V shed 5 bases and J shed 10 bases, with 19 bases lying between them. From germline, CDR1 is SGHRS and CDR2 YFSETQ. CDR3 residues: CASSYIGLEESPLHF. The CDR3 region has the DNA TGCGCCAGCAGTTACATTGGGCTAGAGGAATCACCCCTCCACTTT. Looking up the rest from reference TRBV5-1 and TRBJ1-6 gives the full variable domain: KAGVTQTPRYLIKTRGQQVTLSCSPISGHRSVSWYQQTPGQGLQFLFEYFSETQRNKGNFPGRFSGRQFSNSRSEMNVSTLELGDSALYLCASSYIGLEESPLHFGNGTRLTVT.

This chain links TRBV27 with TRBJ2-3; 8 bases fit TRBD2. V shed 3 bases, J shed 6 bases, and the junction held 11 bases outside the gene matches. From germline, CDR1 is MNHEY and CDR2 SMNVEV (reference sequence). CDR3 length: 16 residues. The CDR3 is CASSLASGLPTDTQYF. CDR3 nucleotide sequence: TGTGCCAGCAGTTTGGCTAGCGGGCTTCCAACGGATACGCAGTATTTT.

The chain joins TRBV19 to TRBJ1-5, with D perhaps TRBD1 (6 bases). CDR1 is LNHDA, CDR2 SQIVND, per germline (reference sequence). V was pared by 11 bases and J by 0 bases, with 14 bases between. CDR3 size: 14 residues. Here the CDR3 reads CAPNREYSNQPQHF. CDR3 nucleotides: TGTGCCCCTAACAGGGAATATAGCAATCAGCCCCAGCATTTT. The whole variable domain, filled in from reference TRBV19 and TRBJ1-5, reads DGGITQSPKYLFRKEGQNVTLSCEQNLNHDAMYWYRQDPGQGLRLIYYSQIVNDFQKGDIAEGYSVSREKKESFPLTVTSAQKNPTAFYLCAPNREYSNQPQHFGDGTRLSIL.

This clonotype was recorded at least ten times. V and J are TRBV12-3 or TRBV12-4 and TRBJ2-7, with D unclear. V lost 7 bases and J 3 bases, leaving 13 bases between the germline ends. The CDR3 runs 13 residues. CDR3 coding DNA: TGTGCCAGCACCGGGCCAAACCTCTACGAGCAGTACTTC. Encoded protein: CASTGPNLYEQYF.

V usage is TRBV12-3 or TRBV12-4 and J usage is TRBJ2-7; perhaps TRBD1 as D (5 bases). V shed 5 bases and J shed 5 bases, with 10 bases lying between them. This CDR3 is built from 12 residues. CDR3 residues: CASSKTVDEQYF. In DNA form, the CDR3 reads TGTGCCAGCAGTAAGACAGTCGACGAGCAGTACTTC.

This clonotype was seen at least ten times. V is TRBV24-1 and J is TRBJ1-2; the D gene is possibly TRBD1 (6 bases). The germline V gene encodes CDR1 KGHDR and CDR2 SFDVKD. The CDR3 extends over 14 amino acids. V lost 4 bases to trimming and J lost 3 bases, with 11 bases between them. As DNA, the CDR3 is TGTGCCACCAGTGACATGACAGGCGACTATGGCTACACCTTC. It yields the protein CATSDMTGDYGYTF.

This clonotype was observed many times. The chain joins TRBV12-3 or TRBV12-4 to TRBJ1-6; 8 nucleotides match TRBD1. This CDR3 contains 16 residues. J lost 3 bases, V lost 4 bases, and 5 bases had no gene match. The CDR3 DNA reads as TGTGCCAGCAGTTCCGGGACAGGATACTATAATTCACCCCTCCACTTT. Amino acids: CASSSGTGYYNSPLHF.

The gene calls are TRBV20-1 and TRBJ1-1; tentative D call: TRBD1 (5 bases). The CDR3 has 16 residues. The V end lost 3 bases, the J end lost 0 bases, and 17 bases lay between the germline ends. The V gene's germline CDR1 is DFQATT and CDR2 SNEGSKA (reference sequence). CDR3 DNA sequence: TGCAGTGCTAGCGGCGGACACTTTTTTATGAACACTGAAGCTTTCTTT. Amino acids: CSASGGHFFMNTEAFF.

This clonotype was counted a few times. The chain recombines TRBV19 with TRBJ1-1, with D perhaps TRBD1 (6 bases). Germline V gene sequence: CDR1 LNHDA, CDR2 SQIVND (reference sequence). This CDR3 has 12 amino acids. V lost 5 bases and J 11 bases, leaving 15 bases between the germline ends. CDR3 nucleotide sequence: TGTGCCAGTAGTCTATCGGACAGCGCCGCTTTCTTT. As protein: CASSLSDSAAFF.

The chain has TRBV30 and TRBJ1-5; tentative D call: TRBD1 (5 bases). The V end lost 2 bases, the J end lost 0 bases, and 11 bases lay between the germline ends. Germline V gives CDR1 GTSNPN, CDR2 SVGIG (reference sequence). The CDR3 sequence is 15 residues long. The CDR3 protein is CAWSHGGNSNQPQHF. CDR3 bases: TGTGCCTGGAGTCACGGGGGAAATAGCAATCAGCCCCAGCATTTT.

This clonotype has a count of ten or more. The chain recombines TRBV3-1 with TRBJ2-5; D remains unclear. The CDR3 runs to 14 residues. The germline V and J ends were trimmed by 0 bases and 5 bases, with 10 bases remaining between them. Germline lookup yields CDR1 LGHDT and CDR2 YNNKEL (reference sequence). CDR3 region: CASSQEGMKETQYF. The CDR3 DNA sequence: TGTGCCAGCAGCCAAGAAGGGATGAAGGAGACCCAGTACTTC.

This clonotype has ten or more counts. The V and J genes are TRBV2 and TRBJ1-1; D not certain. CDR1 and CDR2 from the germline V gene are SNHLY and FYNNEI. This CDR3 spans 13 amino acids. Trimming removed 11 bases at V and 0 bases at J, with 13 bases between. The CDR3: CACTYLMNTEAFF. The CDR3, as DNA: TGTGCCTGCACCTACTTAATGAACACTGAAGCTTTCTTT.

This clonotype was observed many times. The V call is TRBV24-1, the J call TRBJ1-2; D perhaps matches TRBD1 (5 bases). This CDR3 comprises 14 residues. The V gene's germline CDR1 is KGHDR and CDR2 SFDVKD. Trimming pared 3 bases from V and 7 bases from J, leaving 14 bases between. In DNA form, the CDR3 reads TGTGCCACCAGTGATGGGGATCTCAGGGCTGGCTACACCTTC. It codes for CATSDGDLRAGYTF.

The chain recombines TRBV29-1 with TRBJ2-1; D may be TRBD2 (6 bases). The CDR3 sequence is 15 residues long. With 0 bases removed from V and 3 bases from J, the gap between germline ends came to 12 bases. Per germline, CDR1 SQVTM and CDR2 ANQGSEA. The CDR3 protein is CSVEDRGYIYNEQFF. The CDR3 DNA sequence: TGCAGCGTTGAAGATCGGGGGTATATCTACAATGAGCAGTTCTTC.

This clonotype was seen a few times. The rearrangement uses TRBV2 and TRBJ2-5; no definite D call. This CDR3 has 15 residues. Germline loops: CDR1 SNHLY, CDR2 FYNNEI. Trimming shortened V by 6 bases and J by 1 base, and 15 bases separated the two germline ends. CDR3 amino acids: CASRDKQRFQETQYF. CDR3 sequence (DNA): TGTGCCAGCAGAGACAAACAGAGATTCCAAGAGACCCAGTACTTC.

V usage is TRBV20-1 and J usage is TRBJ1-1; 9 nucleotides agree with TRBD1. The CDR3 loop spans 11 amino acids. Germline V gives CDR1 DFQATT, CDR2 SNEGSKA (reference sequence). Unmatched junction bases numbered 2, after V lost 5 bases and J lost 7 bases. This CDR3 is CSAGGQGEAFF. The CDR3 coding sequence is TGCAGTGCTGGGGGACAGGGTGAAGCTTTCTTT.

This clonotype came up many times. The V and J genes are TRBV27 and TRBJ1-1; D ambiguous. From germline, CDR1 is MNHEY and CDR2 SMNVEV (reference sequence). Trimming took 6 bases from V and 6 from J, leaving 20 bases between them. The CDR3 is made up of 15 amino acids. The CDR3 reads CASSLKTGELAEAFF. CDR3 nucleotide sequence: TGTGCCAGCAGCCTAAAAACCGGGGAATTGGCTGAAGCTTTCTTT.

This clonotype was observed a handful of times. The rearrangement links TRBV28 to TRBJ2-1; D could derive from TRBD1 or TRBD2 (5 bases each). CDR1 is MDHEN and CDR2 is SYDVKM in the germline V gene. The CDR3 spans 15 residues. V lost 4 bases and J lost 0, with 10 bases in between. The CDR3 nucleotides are TGTGCCAGCAGTTCGGGGACGGCCTCCTACAATGAGCAGTTCTTC. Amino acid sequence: CASSSGTASYNEQFF. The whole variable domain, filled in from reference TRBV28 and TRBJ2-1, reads DVKVTQSSRYLVKRTGEKVFLECVQDMDHENMFWYRQDPGLGLRLIYFSYDVKMKEKGDIPEGYSVSREKKERFSLILESASTNQTSMYLCASSSGTASYNEQFFGPGTRLTVL.

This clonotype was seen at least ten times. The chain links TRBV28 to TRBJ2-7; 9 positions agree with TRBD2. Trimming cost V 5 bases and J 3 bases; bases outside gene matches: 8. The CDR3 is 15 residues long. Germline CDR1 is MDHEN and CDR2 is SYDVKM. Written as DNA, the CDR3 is TGTGCCAGCAGTCCCCCCCTGCGGGAGGGCTACGAGCAGTACTTC. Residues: CASSPPLREGYEQYF.

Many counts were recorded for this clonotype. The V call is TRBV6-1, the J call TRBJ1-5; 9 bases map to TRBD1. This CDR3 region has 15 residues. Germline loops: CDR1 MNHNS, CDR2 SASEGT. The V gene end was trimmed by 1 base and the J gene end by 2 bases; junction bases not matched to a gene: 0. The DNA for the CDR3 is TGTGCCAGCAGTGAAGGGACAGGGGGCAATCAGCCCCAGCATTTT. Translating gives CASSEGTGGNQPQHF.